These 26 T cell receptor beta chains originate from one sample sequenced in a study of read filtering for tumor transcriptome and immune sequencing. Molecular barcoded adaptors covering alpha/delta and beta/gamma chains were used on approximately 400 ng RNA. A single record per CDR3 protein comes from TCRdb applying MiXCR to the reads. Here the sample spans about 24,000 distinct CDR3 sequences, around a fifth being singletons. Sequencing was performed on a population of CD138-negative cells sorted from bone marrow. The source is a donor aged 40 or over with multiple myeloma.

This clonotype has at least ten counts. The J gene is TRBJ2-2, the V gene TRBV6-5; 11 bases agree with TRBD1. Germline CDR1 reads MNHEY; CDR2 reads SVGAGI. The CDR3 runs 16 residues. V trimming: 6 bases; J trimming: 6 bases; junction bases outside the gene matches: 9. CDR3: CASRLRRDRGSGELFF. CDR3 bases: TGTGCCAGCAGGCTTCGGAGGGACAGGGGGTCCGGGGAGCTGTTTTTT.

This clonotype was recorded a few times. The V gene is TRBV28, the J gene TRBJ2-5; 8 bases are shared with TRBD2. The CDR3 loop spans 14 amino acids. Germline V gene sequence: CDR1 MDHEN, CDR2 SYDVKM. V lost 6 bases and J lost 2; bases outside the gene matches: 5. This chain's CDR3 is CASRHGGVQETQYF. The CDR3 nucleotides read TGTGCCAGCAGGCACGGGGGGGTTCAAGAGACCCAGTACTTC.

Relative to its sample, this clonotype is medium-sized. V is TRBV20-1 and J is TRBJ2-1; 12 bases agree with TRBD2. Per germline, CDR1 DFQATT and CDR2 SNEGSKA (reference sequence). The CDR3 has 17 amino acids. Trimming removed 5 bases from V and 4 bases from J; junction bases left unmatched: 12. Written as DNA, the CDR3 is TGCAGTGCTGGAGGACCTAGCGGGGGGGCCGCTTACAATGAGCAGTTCTTC. It translates to CSAGGPSGGAAYNEQFF.

In its sample, this clonotype was seen many times. The CDR3 nucleotides read TGTGCCAGCAGCTTATTTCCGAGCTCCTACAATGAGCAGTTCTTC. This encodes CASSLFPSSYNEQFF. The chain joins TRBV7-2 to TRBJ2-1; D is undetermined. The V end lost 2 bases, the J end lost 0 bases, and 8 bases lay between the germline ends. The CDR3 covers 15 residues. Germline CDR1 SGHTA, CDR2 FQGNSA.

This clonotype was picked up many times. The V gene is TRBV2, the J gene TRBJ2-5; D is perhaps TRBD1 or TRBD2 (5 bases each). The germline CDR1 and CDR2 sequences are SNHLY and FYNNEI. V lost 7 bases, J lost 4 bases, and 16 bases lay in between. CDR3 length: 14 residues. This CDR3 reads CASNRGTRGETQYF. The CDR3 DNA is TGTGCCAGCAATCGGGGCACTAGAGGAGAGACCCAGTACTTC.

Ten or more counts support this clonotype. The chain joins TRBV4-2 to TRBJ2-3, with D perhaps TRBD2 (6 bases). The V end lost 2 bases, the J end lost 0 bases, and 15 bases lay between the germline ends. The CDR3 consists of 17 residues. CDR1 LGHNA and CDR2 YNFKEQ come from the germline V gene. CDR3 protein: CASSQLDLARSTDTQYF. In DNA, the CDR3 is TGTGCCAGCAGCCAATTAGATCTAGCGAGGAGCACAGATACGCAGTATTTT.

This clonotype occurred many times. This rearrangement joins TRBV6-2 or TRBV6-3 to TRBJ1-1, with D maybe TRBD1 (6 bases). Germline V gene sequence: CDR1 MNHEY, CDR2 SVGEGT. Trimming removed 6 bases from V and 7 bases from J, with 15 bases in between. CDR3 length: 13 residues. The CDR3 nucleotides are TGTGCCAGCAGGGGAGGGGGAGGTCTTGAAGCTTTCTTT. Translating it yields CASRGGGGLEAFF.

This clonotype was recorded many times. The chain joins TRBV18 to TRBJ2-3, with unresolved D. The CDR3 is 11 amino acids. V was trimmed by 8 bases and J by 2 bases, leaving 5 bases between them. Germline V gene data show CDR1 as KGHSH and CDR2 as LQKENI. The CDR3 spells CASPSTDTQYF. The CDR3 DNA reads TGTGCCAGCCCCTCCACAGATACGCAGTATTTT.

This clonotype was counted between two and nine times. As DNA, the CDR3 is TGTGCCAGCAGTTATCCGGGCCAACTCACAGATACGCAGTATTTT. Protein: CASSYPGQLTDTQYF. V gene TRBV28 combines with J gene TRBJ2-3; D is ambiguous. CDR1 is MDHEN and CDR2 is SYDVKM in the germline V gene. The CDR3 consists of 15 residues. Deletions cut 4 bases from V and 2 bases from J, with 13 bases between.

At least ten counts were recorded for this clonotype. The J gene is TRBJ1-5, the V gene TRBV5-6; D unclear. The ends were cut back, 1 base at V and 2 bases at J, with 10 bases in the middle. Per germline, CDR1 SGHDT and CDR2 YYEEEE. The CDR3 is 15 residues long. CDR3 loop: CASSLTPAGNQPQHF. As DNA, the CDR3 is TGTGCCAGCAGCTTGACACCGGCGGGCAATCAGCCCCAGCATTTT. Supplemented by reference TRBV5-6 and TRBJ1-5, the full variable domain reads DAGVTQSPTHLIKTRGQQVTLRCSPKSGHDTVSWYQQALGQGPQFIFQYYEEEERQRGNFPDRFSGHQFPNYSSELNVNALLLGDSALYLCASSLTPAGNQPQHFGDGTRLSIL.

The chain recombines TRBV29-1 with TRBJ2-7, with TRBD1 matching 7 bases. This CDR3 has 12 amino acids. The V gene end was trimmed by 4 bases and the J gene end by 3 bases; junction bases not matched to a gene: 3. Germline loops: CDR1 SQVTM, CDR2 ANQGSEA. The CDR3 DNA reads as TGCAGCGTTGGAGGGGGCGTCTACGAGCAGTACTTC. It translates to CSVGGGVYEQYF.

Many counts were recorded for this clonotype. J is TRBJ2-5 and V is TRBV3-1; a possible D gene is TRBD2 (5 bases). V lost 4 bases and J lost 5, with 14 bases in between. Germline V gene lookup returns CDR1 LGHDT and CDR2 YNNKEL (reference sequence). The CDR3 runs 14 residues. The CDR3 sequence: CASSPSGNRETQYF. The DNA of the CDR3 is TGTGCCAGCAGCCCTTCGGGGAATCGGGAGACCCAGTACTTC.

This clonotype was seen many times. The gene calls are TRBV18 and TRBJ2-1; the match to TRBD1 covers 8 bases. Losses at the gene ends were 3 bases for V and 2 bases for J; bases not matched to a gene: 3. Germline CDR1 and CDR2: KGHSH and LQKENI. The CDR3 has 15 residues. CDR3: CASSPGQVPYNEQFF. In nucleotides, the CDR3 is TGTGCCAGCTCACCGGGACAGGTACCCTACAATGAGCAGTTCTTC.

This clonotype was recorded many times. This chain uses TRBV7-3 with TRBJ2-1; weak D call: TRBD2 (6 bases). V gave up 3 bases and J gave up 2 bases, with 11 bases separating them. This CDR3 has 15 amino acids. Germline V gene data show CDR1 as SGHTA and CDR2 as FQGTGA. The CDR3 DNA sequence: TGTGCCAGCAGCTTCGGGACTCTCGCCTACAATGAGCAGTTCTTC. Translating it yields CASSFGTLAYNEQFF.

There are many counts of this clonotype. The chain carries TRBV10-3 and TRBJ2-5; 8 nucleotides match TRBD1. The length of the CDR3 is 17 residues. Per germline, CDR1 ENHRY and CDR2 SYGVKD. The junction had 15 bases not matched to a gene; V was cut back by 3 bases and J by 6 bases. Here the CDR3 reads CAISDPPTGAALKTQYF. The CDR3 bases are TGTGCCATCAGTGACCCACCGACAGGGGCAGCGCTTAAGACCCAGTACTTC.

This clonotype was counted many times. DNA of the CDR3: TGCGCCAGCAGCCAGCAGGGGGTAGGGACTAACTATGGCTACACCTTC. Amino acid sequence: CASSQQGVGTNYGYTF. The genes are TRBV4-1 and TRBJ1-2, with TRBD1 identical over 7 bases. V lost 3 bases, J lost 0 bases, and 7 bases stayed unmatched. In germline, CDR1 is MGHRA, CDR2 YSYEKL. This CDR3 region has 16 residues.

This clonotype has a count of ten or more. J is TRBJ1-4 and V is TRBV20-1; TRBD1 is a possible D gene (6 bases). In germline, CDR1 is DFQATT, CDR2 SNEGSKA (reference sequence). This CDR3 has 13 residues. Trimming removed 8 bases from V and 0 bases from J, with 10 bases in between. The DNA for the CDR3 is TGCAGTACCCACAGGGCAACTAATGAAAAACTGTTTTTT. Protein sequence: CSTHRATNEKLFF.

This clonotype occurred many times. The CDR3 bases are TGTGCCAGCAGCGGAGGGACCGACTACAATGAGCAGTTCTTC. Translation gives CASSGGTDYNEQFF. The V gene is TRBV7-3, the J gene TRBJ2-1, with D possibly being TRBD2 (6 bases). CDR1 is SGHTA and CDR2 is FQGTGA in the germline V gene. The V end lost 5 bases, the J end lost 3 bases, and 11 bases lay between the germline ends. The CDR3 spans 14 residues.

Concerning this clonotype itself: Because the CDR3 is missing its conserved closing phenylalanine or tryptophan, this is likely a read error. V usage is TRBV11-2 and J usage is TRBJ2-1; TRBD2 is a possible D gene (5 bases). CDR1 SGHAT and CDR2 FQNNGV come from the germline V gene. This CDR3 is built from 13 residues. The CDR3 is CASSSDSHNEQFL. Written as DNA, the CDR3 is TGCGCCAGCAGCTCGGACTCCCACAATGAGCAGTTCCTC.

This clonotype was counted ten times or more. The chain couples TRBV2 to TRBJ1-4, with TRBD1 matching over 12 bases. CDR1 and CDR2 from the germline V gene are SNHLY and FYNNEI. The CDR3 runs 16 residues. Trimming took 8 bases from V and 0 from J; bases not matched to a gene: 4. The CDR3 here is CASRDRGLTTNEKLFF. The CDR3, as DNA: TGTGCCAGCCGGGACAGGGGGCTTACAACTAATGAAAAACTGTTTTTT.

The V call is TRBV5-1, the J call TRBJ1-3; 12 bases are shared with TRBD1. Germline assignment: CDR1 SGHRS and CDR2 YFSETQ. Losses at the gene ends were 4 bases for V and 2 bases for J; bases not matched to a gene: 1. This CDR3 contains 15 residues. CDR3 amino acids: CASSRDRGPGNTIYF. CDR3 nucleotides: TGCGCCAGCAGCCGGGACAGGGGGCCTGGAAACACCATATATTTT.

This clonotype was picked up many times. DNA for the CDR3: TGCGCCAGCAGCTTGATCACAGATACGCAGTATTTT. This gives the protein CASSLITDTQYF. The chain employs TRBV5-1 and TRBJ2-3; D remains unclear. The CDR3 covers 12 residues. Trimming left V 1 base short and J 2 bases short, with 2 bases between. Germline V gene lookup returns CDR1 SGHRS and CDR2 YFSETQ. The full variable domain, its missing parts supplied by reference TRBV5-1 and TRBJ2-3, is KAGVTQTPRYLIKTRGQQVTLSCSPISGHRSVSWYQQTPGQGLQFLFEYFSETQRNKGNFPGRFSGRQFSNSRSEMNVSTLELGDSALYLCASSLITDTQYFGPGTRLTVL.

This clonotype was recorded at least ten times. DNA for the CDR3: TGCGCCACTAGCCGGGACAGGGGAGCGAACACTGAAGCTTTCTTT. Protein sequence: CATSRDRGANTEAFF. The J gene is TRBJ1-1, the V gene TRBV5-1, with 10 bases that match TRBD1. V lost 9 bases, J lost 1 base, and 9 bases stayed unmatched. CDR3 length: 15 residues. Germline V lookup: CDR1 SGHRS, CDR2 YFSETQ. Full variable domain (missing parts from reference TRBV5-1 and TRBJ1-1): KAGVTQTPRYLIKTRGQQVTLSCSPISGHRSVSWYQQTPGQGLQFLFEYFSETQRNKGNFPGRFSGRQFSNSRSEMNVSTLELGDSALYLCATSRDRGANTEAFFGQGTRLTVV.

Comments on this clonotype: A much larger clonotype is one base distant, so this may be a read error. The CDR3 does not close with the conserved phenylalanine or tryptophan, likely indicating a read error. V and J are TRBV7-2 and TRBJ1-6; 8 positions match TRBD1. CDR1 and CDR2 (germline): SGHTA, FQGNSA. This CDR3 spans 14 amino acids. The junction had 3 bases not matched to a gene; V was cut back by 4 bases and J by 7 bases. The DNA of the CDR3 is TGTGCCAGCAGCTGGCGGGACAGGAATTCACCCCTCCACTCT. It is translated as CASSWRDRNSPLHS.

This clonotype was seen a few times. This rearrangement joins TRBV7-8 to TRBJ1-5; D gene unclear. CDR1 and CDR2 (germline): SGHVS, FQNEAQ. CDR3 length equals 14 residues. Trimming left V 3 bases short and J 7 bases short, with 13 bases between. This chain's CDR3 is CASSLTAGEQPQHF. For the CDR3, the DNA is TGTGCCAGCAGCTTGACGGCAGGCGAACAGCCCCAGCATTTT.

The sample holds many counts of this clonotype. This rearrangement joins TRBV7-2 to TRBJ2-5; D possibly corresponds to TRBD2 (6 bases). Germline assignment: CDR1 SGHTA and CDR2 FQGNSA. Trimming stripped 5 bases from V and 3 bases from J, with 25 bases between. The length of the CDR3 is 18 residues. For the CDR3, the DNA is TGTGCCAGCAGCCGAACTCAAAACCGGGACTGGGGGAAAGAGACCCAGTACTTC. As protein: CASSRTQNRDWGKETQYF.